What follows are 31 T cell receptor beta chains derived from one specimen sequenced in a study of regulatory T cells in long-lasting Graves disease (dated by TCRdb to the early 2020s). The time point label for this specimen denotes: newly diagnosed GD, antithyroid drugs for less than 3 months. For both TCR sequencing and RNA sequencing, RNA was extracted from PBMCs using TRIzol. The method was multiplex PCR. The data were produced on an Illumina HiSeq 4000. TCR beta libraries were built with iRepertoire HTBI primers and Arm-PCR amplification of CDR3 regions. The public reads were run again by TCRdb, first through fastp at Q25 and then through MiXCR, and only productive beta chains were kept. When rows share a CDR3 protein, they turn into one entry using the most common DNA and genes. This sample gives some 450,000 distinct CDR3 sequences in total; about 15% of them show up just once. The top ten clonotypes cover over 8.5% of the sample.

The data were also submitted as part of a second study, on T cells in Graves' hyperthyroidism and ophthalmopathy.

The specimen comprised peripheral blood mononuclear cells (PBMCs), sampled at new diagnosis, from a patient treated with antithyroid drugs. These receptors came from a woman in her twenties or thirties with Graves disease. Donor details come from another sample of the same person, matched by shared clones.

This clonotype was counted at least ten times. In nucleotides, the CDR3 is TGTGCCAGCAGTTTAGTCACAGGTGGGGCCAACGTCCTGACTTTC. The encoded protein is CASSLVTGGANVLTF. The gene calls are TRBV28 and TRBJ2-6; possibly TRBD1 for D (5 bases). The CDR3 sequence is 15 residues long. From germline, CDR1 is MDHEN and CDR2 SYDVKM. V was clipped by 2 bases and J by 3 bases, with 8 bases between them.

This clonotype has ten or more counts. The junction and the germline gene differ at one end; a read error may be behind it. This chain joins TRBV6-1 and TRBJ1-5; no definite D call. CDR3 length equals 12 residues. Germline CDR1 reads MNHNS; CDR2 reads SASEGT. CDR3 sequence reads: CASNEGYQPQHF. CDR3 DNA sequence: TGTGCCAGCAATGAAGGGTATCAGCCCCAGCATTTT.

This clonotype came up many times. The V and J genes are TRBV7-2 and TRBJ1-5; D unclear. The germline V gene encodes CDR1 SGHTA and CDR2 FQGNSA. V shed 6 bases and J shed 1 base, with 10 bases lying between them. This CDR3 is 14 amino acids long. CDR3 sequence reads: CASRPFGSNQPQHF. The CDR3 DNA follows: TGTGCCAGCAGACCTTTCGGAAGCAATCAGCCCCAGCATTTT.

Concerning this clonotype: With a far larger clone one base away, a read error is the likely cause. The genes are TRBV27 and TRBJ2-1; D is unresolved. The germline V gene encodes CDR1 MNHEY and CDR2 SMNVEV (reference sequence). The CDR3 is 9 amino acids. The CDR3 DNA sequence: TGTGCCAGCGGGGATGAGCAGCTCTTC. Translation gives CASGDEQLF.

This clonotype was seen ten or more times. The chain recombines TRBV18 with TRBJ1-6; 9 bases are shared with TRBD1. This CDR3 contains 17 residues. From germline, CDR1 is KGHSH and CDR2 LQKENI. Trimming removed 3 bases from V and 9 bases from J; junction bases left unmatched: 12. As DNA, the CDR3 is TGTGCCAGCTCACCGGATACAGGGGGCGGCTACTCTTCACCCCTCCACTTT. Its protein product is CASSPDTGGGYSSPLHF.

The rearrangement links TRBV10-3 to TRBJ2-1; D perhaps matches TRBD1 (6 bases). The germline CDR1 and CDR2 sequences are ENHRY and SYGVKD. The CDR3 has 15 amino acids. Trimming pared 6 bases from V and 2 bases from J, leaving 14 bases between. CDR3: CAIRDHRETYNEQFF. CDR3 in DNA: TGTGCCATCAGAGATCACAGGGAAACCTACAATGAGCAGTTCTTC.

This clonotype showed up many times. The gene calls are TRBV2 and TRBJ2-3; D is unclear. The CDR3 contains 14 residues. Germline CDR1 is SNHLY and CDR2 is FYNNEI. The ends were cut back, 6 bases at V and 0 bases at J, with 10 bases in the middle. CDR3 in DNA: TGTGCCAGCAGGAGCGATACTAGCACAGATACGCAGTATTTT. Its protein product is CASRSDTSTDTQYF.

This clonotype was recorded at least ten times. The V call is TRBV5-1, the J call TRBJ2-7; a possible D gene is TRBD2 (5 bases). Between the trimmed V and J ends, which lost 0 bases and 0 bases, there was a span of 10 bases. The CDR3 totals 15 residues. Germline V lookup: CDR1 SGHRS, CDR2 YFSETQ. The CDR3 is CASSLEGSYSYEQYF. For the CDR3, the DNA is TGCGCCAGCAGCTTGGAAGGGAGCTACTCCTACGAGCAGTACTTC.

This clonotype appeared many times. This chain links TRBV28 with TRBJ1-2; D is perhaps TRBD1 (6 bases). Trimming pared 5 bases from V and 1 base from J, leaving 14 bases between. The germline V gene encodes CDR1 MDHEN and CDR2 SYDVKM. This CDR3 spans 15 amino acids. As DNA, the CDR3 is TGTGCCAGCAGTGAGATAAGGACAGTTAACTATGGCTACACCTTC. Translated: CASSEIRTVNYGYTF.

There are many counts of this clonotype. J is TRBJ1-4 and V is TRBV30; D unresolved. This CDR3 contains 13 residues. Trimming took off 5 bases at V and 0 bases at J, with 7 bases between the two ends. Germline V gene data show CDR1 as GTSNPN and CDR2 as SVGIG (reference sequence). The CDR3, as DNA: TGTGCCTGGTGCCCTGCAACTAATGAAAAACTGTTTTTT. It codes for CAWCPATNEKLFF. The full variable domain, in which reference TRBV30 and TRBJ1-4 provide the parts outside the CDR3, is SQTIHQWPATLVQPVGSPLSLECTVEGTSNPNLYWYRQAAGRGLQLLFYSVGIGQISSEVPQNLSASRPQDRQFILSSKKLLLSDSGFYLCAWCPATNEKLFFGSGTQLSVL.

Notes on this clonotype: A far larger clone lies a single base away; this is likely a read error. The chain has TRBV7-2 and TRBJ2-1; D may match TRBD1 or TRBD2 (5 bases each). The V gene's germline CDR1 is SGHTA and CDR2 FQGNSA. CDR3 length: 15 amino acids. V was pared by 0 bases and J by 10 bases, with 16 bases between. Written as DNA, the CDR3 is TGTGCCAGCAGCTTAGCGAGGGACGGGTCCTACGAGCAGTTCTTC. It codes for CASSLARDGSYEQFF.

This clonotype was observed at least ten times. The chain has TRBV11-2 and TRBJ2-7; 8 bases fit TRBD2. J gave up 2 bases and V 2 bases, and 2 bases lay outside the gene matches. The CDR3 is 14 amino acids. Germline CDR1 SGHAT, CDR2 FQNNGV. DNA of the CDR3: TGTGCCAGCAGCTTACGGGAGGGTACCTACGAGCAGTACTTC. As protein: CASSLREGTYEQYF.

This clonotype showed up many times. The V and J genes are TRBV5-1 and TRBJ1-2; D not certain. V was cut by 0 bases and J by 10 bases, with 10 bases left in between. This CDR3 has 12 residues. Germline-derived CDR1 and CDR2 are SGHRS and YFSETQ. The CDR3 sequence: CASSLGNMDYTF. The CDR3 coding sequence is TGCGCCAGCAGCTTGGGGAACATGGACTACACCTTC.

With regard to this clonotype: A much larger clone differs by one base, so this may be a read error. The rearrangement links TRBV30 to TRBJ2-7; D not certain. There are 11 residues in the CDR3. V was shortened by 0 bases and J by 5 bases, with 5 bases between the two germline ends. Germline V gene sequence: CDR1 GTSNPN, CDR2 SVGIG (reference sequence). Here the CDR3 reads CAWSVRNEQYF. The CDR3 bases are TGTGCCTGGAGTGTACGAAACGAGCAGTACTTC.

As for this clonotype: Being one base from a much bigger clone, this may be a read error. CDR3 region: CASSLRDSRMNTGAFF. CDR3 coding DNA: TGTGCCAGCAGCCTCCGGGACAGCCGAATGAACACTGGAGCTTTCTTT. The chain has TRBV7-9 and TRBJ1-1; 7 bases align to TRBD1. The CDR3 totals 16 residues. Germline V gene sequence: CDR1 SEHNR, CDR2 FQNEAQ (reference sequence).

This clonotype was detected a few times. The rearrangement uses TRBV6-2 or TRBV6-3 and TRBJ1-2; D remains ambiguous. V was clipped by 4 bases and J by 7 bases, with 10 bases between them. The CDR3 totals 12 residues. Germline V lookup: CDR1 MNHEY, CDR2 SVGEGT. The CDR3 coding sequence is TGTGCCAGCAGTTCACCTATTGTTGGCTACACCTTC. The encoded protein is CASSSPIVGYTF.

This clonotype was counted ten times or more. The chain carries TRBV7-6 and TRBJ2-7, with TRBD2 matching 9 bases. CDR1 and CDR2 (germline): SGHVS, FNYEAQ. V trimming: 1 base; J trimming: 2 bases; junction bases outside the gene matches: 3. This CDR3 region has 15 residues. In DNA form, the CDR3 reads TGTGCCAGCAGCTTAGATAGCGGGAGCCCCTACGAGCAGTACTTC. Translation: CASSLDSGSPYEQYF.

The rearrangement links TRBV12-5 to TRBJ2-1; TRBD2 matches 13 bases. The length of the CDR3 is 14 residues. With V trimmed by 6 bases and J by 9 bases, 5 bases remained unmatched. Germline V CDR1 and CDR2: LGHNT, FRNRAP. Here the CDR3 DNA reads TGTGCTAGTGGGGGGGGACTAGCGGGACTTGAGCAGTTCTTC. It yields the protein CASGGGLAGLEQFF.

This clonotype was picked up a small number of times. The gene calls are TRBV10-3 and TRBJ2-7; D is uncertain. Per germline, CDR1 ENHRY and CDR2 SYGVKD. V dropped 6 bases and J dropped 5 bases, with 20 bases sitting between them. This CDR3 is built from 15 residues. CDR3 sequence: CAISKDITLSHEQYF. The CDR3 nucleotides are TGTGCCATCAGCAAAGACATAACGCTTTCCCACGAGCAGTACTTC.

This clonotype has just a few counts. The CDR3, as DNA: TGCAGTGCTAGAGATCGCCGGACTAGCACTGAAGCTTTCTTT. Protein: CSARDRRTSTEAFF. The chain links TRBV20-1 to TRBJ1-1; no clear D. The CDR3 loop spans 14 amino acids. Between the trimmed V and J ends, which lost 0 bases and 4 bases, there was a span of 12 bases. Germline CDR1 reads DFQATT; CDR2 reads SNEGSKA (reference sequence).

The chain joins TRBV4-1 to TRBJ2-7; 9 bases are a match to TRBD1. Trimming cost V 1 base and J 4 bases; bases outside gene matches: 11. This CDR3 contains 17 residues. The V gene's germline CDR1 is MGHRA and CDR2 YSYEKL. The CDR3 sequence: CASSQVAGQGWFYEQYF. For the CDR3, the DNA is TGCGCCAGCAGCCAAGTCGCCGGACAGGGGTGGTTTTACGAGCAGTACTTC.

This clonotype was observed at least ten times. The chain links TRBV20-1 to TRBJ2-7; 7 bases agree with TRBD2. The V and J ends lost 3 bases and 1 base, in that order; junction bases with no gene match: 3. The CDR3 is made up of 13 amino acids. From germline, CDR1 is DFQATT and CDR2 SNEGSKA (reference sequence). The CDR3: CSASGEGSYEQYF. For the CDR3, the DNA is TGCAGTGCTAGCGGGGAGGGTTCCTACGAGCAGTACTTC.

This clonotype was observed at least ten times. CDR3 sequence (DNA): TGTGCCAGCGGTGGTGCGGCGGGAGTAACCGGGGAGCTGTTTTTT. This sequence encodes CASGGAAGVTGELFF. The chain couples TRBV12-3 or TRBV12-4 to TRBJ2-2; 7 nucleotides match TRBD2. This CDR3 has 15 amino acids. V gave up 8 bases and J gave up 5 bases; unmatched junction bases: 11.

This clonotype was detected ten times or more. V and J are TRBV18 and TRBJ1-5; TRBD1 might be the D (6 bases). Germline V gene sequence: CDR1 KGHSH, CDR2 LQKENI. There are 17 residues in the CDR3. Trimming cost V 2 bases and J 1 base, with 15 bases left between them. As DNA, the CDR3 is TGTGCCAGCTCACCAAGGGGGGGGGATTCAAGCAATCAGCCCCAGCATTTT. The encoded protein is CASSPRGGDSSNQPQHF.

This clonotype was counted ten times or more. The chain joins TRBV28 to TRBJ2-2, with 11 bases matching TRBD2. CDR3 length: 15 amino acids. Germline V gene sequence: CDR1 MDHEN, CDR2 SYDVKM. The junction had 6 bases not matched to a gene; V was cut back by 5 bases and J by 7 bases. The CDR3 reads CASSDSGRAHGELFF. Written as DNA, the CDR3 is TGTGCCAGCAGTGATAGCGGGAGGGCGCACGGGGAGCTGTTTTTT. The full variable domain, with the rest looked up from reference TRBV28 and TRBJ2-2, is DVKVTQSSRYLVKRTGEKVFLECVQDMDHENMFWYRQDPGLGLRLIYFSYDVKMKEKGDIPEGYSVSREKKERFSLILESASTNQTSMYLCASSDSGRAHGELFFGEGSRLTVL.

V gene TRBV7-9 combines with J gene TRBJ1-4, with D perhaps TRBD1 (6 bases). CDR1 is SEHNR, CDR2 FQNEAQ, per germline (reference sequence). CDR3 length equals 15 residues. V shed 5 bases and J shed 8 bases, with 18 bases lying between them. The CDR3 sequence is CASSQSGDLGEKLFF. For the CDR3, the DNA is TGTGCCAGCAGCCAGTCAGGGGATCTGGGGGAAAAACTGTTTTTT.

The rearrangement uses TRBV10-3 and TRBJ1-6; D call uncertain. This CDR3 has 15 amino acids. The ends were cut back, 3 bases at V and 8 bases at J, with 14 bases in the middle. Per the germline V gene, CDR1 is ENHRY and CDR2 is SYGVKD. CDR3 sequence: CAISDRASADSPLHF. The CDR3, as DNA: TGTGCCATCAGTGATCGTGCCTCGGCGGATTCACCCCTCCACTTT.

As concerns this clonotype: A much more abundant neighbour one base away suggests this may be a read error. The chain couples TRBV11-2 to TRBJ1-3, with D tentatively TRBD1 (5 bases). The V gene's germline CDR1 is SGHAT and CDR2 FQNNGV. The CDR3 spans 17 residues. CDR3 protein: CAGSLEVGGGSGNTIYF. The CDR3 DNA reads TGTGCCGGCAGCTTAGAAGTGGGGGGAGGCTCTGGAAACACCATATATTTT.

This clonotype occurred many times. This chain's CDR3 is CASSLAIAFTVEQYF. CDR3 coding DNA: TGTGCCAGCAGCTTAGCAATAGCGTTTACGGTCGAGCAGTACTTC. The rearrangement uses TRBV7-2 and TRBJ2-7; weak D call: TRBD2 (5 bases). The V end lost 0 bases, the J end lost 6 bases, and 15 bases lay between the germline ends. CDR1 is SGHTA and CDR2 is FQGNSA in the germline V gene. CDR3 size: 15 residues.

This clonotype was recorded at least ten times. As DNA, the CDR3 is TGCAGTGCTAGAGGCCCAATCCCTCTAGCGGGATTTTTGAATGAGCAGTTCTTC. This encodes CSARGPIPLAGFLNEQFF. The V call is TRBV20-1, the J call TRBJ2-1; TRBD2 agrees at 9 bases. J gave up 7 bases and V 1 base, and 17 bases lay outside the gene matches. Germline CDR1 and CDR2: DFQATT and SNEGSKA (reference sequence). This CDR3 is built from 18 residues.

This clonotype appeared many times. This chain uses TRBV28 with TRBJ1-4; TRBD1 might be the D (5 bases). V dropped 4 bases and J dropped 8 bases, with 14 bases sitting between them. CDR3 size: 14 residues. The germline gives CDR1 MDHEN, CDR2 SYDVKM. The CDR3 sequence: CASSYRGWTEKLFF. CDR3 bases: TGTGCCAGCAGTTACCGGGGCTGGACGGAAAAACTGTTTTTT.